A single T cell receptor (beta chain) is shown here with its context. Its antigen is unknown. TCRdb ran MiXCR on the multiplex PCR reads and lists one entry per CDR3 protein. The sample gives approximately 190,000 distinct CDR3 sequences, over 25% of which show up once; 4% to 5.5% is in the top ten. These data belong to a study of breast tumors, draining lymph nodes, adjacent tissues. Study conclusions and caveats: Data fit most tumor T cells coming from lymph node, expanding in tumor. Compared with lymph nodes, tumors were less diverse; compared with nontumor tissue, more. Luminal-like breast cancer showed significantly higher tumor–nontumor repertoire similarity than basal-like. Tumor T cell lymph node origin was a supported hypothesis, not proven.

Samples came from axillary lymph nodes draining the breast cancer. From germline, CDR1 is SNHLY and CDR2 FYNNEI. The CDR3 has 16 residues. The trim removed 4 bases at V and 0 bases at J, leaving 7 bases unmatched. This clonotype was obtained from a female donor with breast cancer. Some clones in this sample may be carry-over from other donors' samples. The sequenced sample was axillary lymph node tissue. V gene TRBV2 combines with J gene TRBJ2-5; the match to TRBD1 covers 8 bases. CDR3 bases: TGTGCCAGCAGTGGTGGACAGGGAGTATACCAAGAGACCCAGTACTTC. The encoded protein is CASSGGQGVYQETQYF. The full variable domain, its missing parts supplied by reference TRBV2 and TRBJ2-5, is EPEVTQTPSHQVTQMGQEVILRCVPISNHLYFYWYRQILGQKVEFLVSFYNNEISEKSEIFDDQFSVERPDGSNFTLKIRSTKLEDSAMYFCASSGGQGVYQETQYFGPGTRLLVL.